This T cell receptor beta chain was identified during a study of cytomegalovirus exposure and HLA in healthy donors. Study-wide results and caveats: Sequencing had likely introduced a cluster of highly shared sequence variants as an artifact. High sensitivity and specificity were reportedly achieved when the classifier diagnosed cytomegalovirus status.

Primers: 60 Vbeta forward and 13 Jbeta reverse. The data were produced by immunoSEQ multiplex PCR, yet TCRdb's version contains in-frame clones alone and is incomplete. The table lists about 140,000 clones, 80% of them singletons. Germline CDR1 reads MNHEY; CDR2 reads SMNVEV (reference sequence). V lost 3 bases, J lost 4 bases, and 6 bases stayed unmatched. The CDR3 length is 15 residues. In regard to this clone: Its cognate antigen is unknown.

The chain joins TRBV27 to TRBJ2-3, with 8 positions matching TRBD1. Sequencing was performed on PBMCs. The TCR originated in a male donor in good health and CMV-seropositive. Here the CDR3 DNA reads TGTGCCAGCAGTTTTGGCAGGGGGCCCCCAGATACGCAGTATTTT. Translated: CASSFGRGPPDTQYF.